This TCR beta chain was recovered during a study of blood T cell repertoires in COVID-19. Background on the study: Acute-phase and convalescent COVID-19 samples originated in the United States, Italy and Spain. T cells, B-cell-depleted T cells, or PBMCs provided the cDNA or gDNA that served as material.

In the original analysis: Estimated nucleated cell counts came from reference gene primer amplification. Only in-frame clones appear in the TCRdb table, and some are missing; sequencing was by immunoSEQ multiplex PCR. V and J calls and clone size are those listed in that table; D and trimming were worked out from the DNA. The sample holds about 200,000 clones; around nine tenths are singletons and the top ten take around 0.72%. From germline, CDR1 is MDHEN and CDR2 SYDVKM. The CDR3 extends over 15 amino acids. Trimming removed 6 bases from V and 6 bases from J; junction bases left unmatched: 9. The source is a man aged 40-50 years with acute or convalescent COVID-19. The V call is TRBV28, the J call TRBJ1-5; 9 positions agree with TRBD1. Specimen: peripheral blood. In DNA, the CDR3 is TGTGCCAGCAGCTACACAGGGGGCCTAGGTCAGCCCCAGCATTTT. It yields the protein CASSYTGGLGQPQHF.